The entry that follows covers one TCR beta chain sequence. The sample comes from a study of radiation and T cells in renal cell carcinoma. Germline-derived CDR1 and CDR2 are SGHRS and YFSETQ. V was shortened by 0 bases and J by 1 base, with 5 bases between the two germline ends. The CDR3 has 13 residues. As for time point: blood 2 weeks post-SBRT. The treatment: 15 Gy SBRT to primary tumor, nephrectomy 4 weeks later. Radiation-treated patients gave blood at baseline, week 2 and week 4. Clones were read by immunoSEQ multiplex PCR, and TCRdb kept only the in-frame ones, dropping some. This sample has some 72,000 clones, with 82% found just once.

The TCR originated in a man between 60 and 70 years old with renal cell carcinoma. Sequences were derived from blood, sampled from a patient whose treatment included radiotherapy and nephrectomy. The rearrangement joins TRBV5-1 to TRBJ2-7; no definite D call. CDR3 in DNA: TGCGCCAGCAGCTTGGCCGGGTCCTACGAGCAGTACTTC. Translating it yields CASSLAGSYEQYF. Full variable domain (missing parts from reference TRBV5-1 and TRBJ2-7): KAGVTQTPRYLIKTRGQQVTLSCSPISGHRSVSWYQQTPGQGLQFLFEYFSETQRNKGNFPGRFSGRQFSNSRSEMNVSTLELGDSALYLCASSLAGSYEQYFGPGTRLTVT.